These 2 T cell receptor beta chains came from one sample sequenced in a study of blood T cell repertoires in COVID-19 (dated by TCRdb to 2019 to 2021). Library preparation employed the immunoSEQ multiplex PCR assay. TCRdb carries this immuneACCESS record with in-frame sequences only. Its versions omit some clonotypes, under half of them owing to an unresolved V gene in the studies checked, with the rest unexplained. Within this sample are about 440,000 clones, with 70% to 90% of them counted one time only. The leading ten clones occupy under 2.5% of the sample. Sequencing was performed on PBMCs or T cells enriched from blood (not recorded which). Source of these receptors: a woman aged 18-29 years with acute COVID-19.

V and J are TRBV13 and TRBJ2-5; 7 positions agree with TRBD1. The CDR3 runs to 14 residues. Losses at the gene ends were 2 bases for V and 5 bases for J; bases not matched to a gene: 5. Looked up from germline, CDR1 is PRHDT and CDR2 is FYEKMQ (reference sequence). CDR3 region: CASSLQGVGETQYF. The CDR3 bases are TGTGCCAGCAGCTTACAGGGGGTCGGGGAGACCCAGTACTTC.

The rearrangement uses TRBV10-3 and TRBJ2-5, with TRBD1 as a possible D gene (6 bases). The germline V and J ends were trimmed by 6 bases and 5 bases, with 13 bases remaining between them. The CDR3 is made up of 13 amino acids. Germline lookup yields CDR1 ENHRY and CDR2 SYGVKD. CDR3 DNA sequence: TGTGCCATCAGAGGGGGAGCTGGGGAGACCCAGTACTTC. This sequence encodes CAIRGGAGETQYF.